Following are 15 T cell receptor beta chains from one sample sequenced in a study of T cells in Graves' hyperthyroidism and ophthalmopathy. Authors of the study amplified TCR beta CDR3 regions from RNA transcripts. HTBI primers were employed in a first-round RT-PCR of the TCR CDR3. TCRdb passed the multiplex PCR reads through MiXCR, listing each CDR3 protein once. Of 450,000 to 600,000 distinct CDR3 sequences listed, around 15% are singletons. The sequencing sample was made of blood. The source is a woman between 40 and 50 years old with Graves' hyperthyroidism.

V is TRBV4-1 and J is TRBJ1-1, with D unresolved. The CDR3 totals 15 residues. V shed 2 bases and J shed 4 bases, with 14 bases lying between them. Germline CDR1 reads MGHRA; CDR2 reads YSYEKL. The DNA for the CDR3 is TGCGCCAGCAGCCAACAAGGACCGGCGGTCACTGAAGCTTTCTTT. It is translated as CASSQQGPAVTEAFF.

This clonotype has a count of ten or more. The V call is TRBV3-1, the J call TRBJ1-1; D gene unclear. The CDR3 consists of 14 residues. The V and J ends lost 0 bases and 0 bases respectively, with 5 bases between them. Germline V gene sequence: CDR1 LGHDT, CDR2 YNNKEL (reference sequence). The DNA of the CDR3 is TGTGCCAGCAGCCAAGATCCCGTGAACACTGAAGCTTTCTTT. Protein product: CASSQDPVNTEAFF.

In its sample, this clonotype was seen a few times. As DNA, the CDR3 is TGCAGTGCTAGAGATGACTTCGGGCAGGGGGACTACGAGCAGTACTTC. Its protein is CSARDDFGQGDYEQYF. This chain joins TRBV20-1 and TRBJ2-7, with 7 positions matching TRBD1. Trimming cost V 0 bases and J 3 bases; bases outside gene matches: 11. Germline CDR1 is DFQATT and CDR2 is SNEGSKA (reference sequence). The CDR3 extends over 16 amino acids.

This clonotype has more than one count but fewer than ten. The chain links TRBV6-6 to TRBJ2-1; D remains unclear. From germline, CDR1 is MNHNY and CDR2 SVGAGI (reference sequence). Trimming removed 0 bases at V and 5 bases at J, with 14 bases between. The CDR3 runs to 16 residues. CDR3 amino acids: CASSYSVQPYDNEQFF. The CDR3 DNA reads TGTGCCAGCAGTTACTCGGTCCAACCCTACGACAATGAGCAGTTCTTC.

Only a few counts were recorded for this clonotype. The J gene is TRBJ2-6, the V gene TRBV19; maybe TRBD2 (7 bases). Germline CDR1 LNHDA, CDR2 SQIVND (reference sequence). V was pared by 5 bases and J by 3 bases, with 26 bases between. This CDR3 spans 20 amino acids. CDR3 sequence (DNA): TGTGCCAGTAGTCCGGGGTCGGGGGGACAACTGTCCTTTGGGGCCAACGTCCTGACTTTC. It is translated as CASSPGSGGQLSFGANVLTF. The variable domain in full, completed from reference TRBV19 and TRBJ2-6, reads DGGITQSPKYLFRKEGQNVTLSCEQNLNHDAMYWYRQDPGQGLRLIYYSQIVNDFQKGDIAEGYSVSREKKESFPLTVTSAQKNPTAFYLCASSPGSGGQLSFGANVLTFGAGSRLTVL.

In this sample, this clonotype turned up many times. The V call is TRBV28, the J call TRBJ2-2; possible D gene TRBD1, 5 bases. The V end was cut by 5 bases, the J end by 3 bases, with 19 bases between. This CDR3 is built from 17 residues. Looked up from germline, CDR1 is MDHEN and CDR2 is SYDVKM. CDR3 sequence: CASSTMPGMSYTGELFF. The CDR3 DNA sequence: TGTGCCAGCAGTACGATGCCAGGGATGAGTTACACCGGGGAGCTGTTTTTT.

This clonotype appeared many times. V and J are TRBV12-3 or TRBV12-4 and TRBJ2-2; 13 bases fit TRBD2. With V trimmed by 6 bases and J by 6 bases, 13 bases remained unmatched. The CDR3 is 18 amino acids. CDR3 protein: CASSQAGLAGVLAGELFF. Written as DNA, the CDR3 is TGTGCCAGCAGCCAAGCCGGACTAGCGGGAGTTTTAGCCGGGGAGCTGTTTTTT.

The table lists this clonotype with many counts. The chain employs TRBV4-1 and TRBJ2-7; 7 positions agree with TRBD1. The CDR3 contains 15 residues. Germline V gene lookup returns CDR1 MGHRA and CDR2 YSYEKL. V trimming: 3 bases; J trimming: 1 base; junction bases outside the gene matches: 6. This chain's CDR3 is CASSQDPGQSYEQYF. The CDR3, as DNA: TGCGCCAGCAGCCAGGATCCGGGACAGTCCTACGAGCAGTACTTC.

Regarding this clonotype: Since a much larger clone is just one base distant, this may be a read error. V gene TRBV27 combines with J gene TRBJ2-3, with 10 bases aligning to TRBD2. The CDR3 consists of 15 residues. The germline gives CDR1 MNHEY, CDR2 SMNVEV (reference sequence). V dropped 5 bases and J dropped 3; count of bases not matched to a gene: 5. The CDR3 sequence is CASSHVAGGTDTQYF. The DNA for the CDR3 is TGTGCCAGCAGTCACGTAGCGGGAGGTACAGATACGCAGTATTTT.

The sample holds many counts of this clonotype. The CDR3 DNA reads TGCGCCAGCAGTCGTGGGACTAGCGGAGTCTCCTACAATGAGCAGTTCTTC. Amino acid sequence: CASSRGTSGVSYNEQFF. The rearrangement uses TRBV5-1 and TRBJ2-1, with 11 bases that match TRBD2. The CDR3 is 17 residues long. Germline V lookup: CDR1 SGHRS, CDR2 YFSETQ. V shed 5 bases and J 0 bases; nucleotides not matched to a gene: 7.

There are a few counts of this clonotype. V usage is TRBV7-4 and J usage is TRBJ2-7, with 9 bases fitting TRBD1. The CDR3 is 12 amino acids. The V gene's germline CDR1 is SGHVT and CDR2 SQSDAQ. After removal of 8 bases from V and 6 bases from J, the junction contained 5 bases not matched to a gene. The CDR3 DNA sequence: TGTGCCAGCCGACAGGGGGTGCTCGAGCAGTACTTC. Protein product: CASRQGVLEQYF.

This clonotype came up many times. The rearrangement links TRBV7-2 to TRBJ2-3; possible D gene TRBD1, 6 bases. The CDR3 totals 14 residues. The germline V and J ends were trimmed by 4 bases and 2 bases, with 10 bases remaining between them. Germline assignment: CDR1 SGHTA and CDR2 FQGNSA. CDR3 bases: TGTGCCAGCAGCTATGGACAGACCACAGATACGCAGTATTTT. Its translation is CASSYGQTTDTQYF. Supplemented by reference TRBV7-2 and TRBJ2-3, the full variable domain reads GAGVSQSPSNKVTEKGKDVELRCDPISGHTALYWYRQSLGQGLEFLIYFQGNSAPDKSGLPSDRFSAERTGGSVSTLTIQRTQQEDSAVYLCASSYGQTTDTQYFGPGTRLTVL.

A remark on this clonotype: With a much larger clone just one base away, this may be a read error. The chain joins TRBV20-1 to TRBJ1-2, with a possible D match to TRBD1 (6 bases). CDR1 and CDR2 from the germline V gene are DFQATT and SNEGSKA (reference sequence). This CDR3 spans 14 amino acids. The CDR3 region has the DNA TGCGGTGCTAGTAAAACAGACCCCCCAAGGGGGTACACCTTC. As protein: CGASKTDPPRGYTF.

This clonotype was seen ten or more times. The chain carries TRBV20-1 and TRBJ2-1; D remains unclear. This CDR3 region has 12 residues. Germline V CDR1 and CDR2: DFQATT, SNEGSKA (reference sequence). The V gene lost 6 bases and the J gene lost 5 bases, with 11 bases spanning the gap. The CDR3 DNA sequence: TGCAGTGCCTCTCGGCGCAACAATGAGCAGTTCTTC. Translating it yields CSASRRNNEQFF.

This clonotype was detected ten times or more. The chain employs TRBV20-1 and TRBJ1-1; TRBD1 is a possible D gene (5 bases). V was clipped by 0 bases and J by 0 bases, with 20 bases between them. CDR3 length: 18 residues. The germline V gene encodes CDR1 DFQATT and CDR2 SNEGSKA (reference sequence). CDR3 in amino acids: CSARDGATPGVLNTEAFF. The CDR3 DNA reads as TGCAGTGCTAGAGATGGGGCGACGCCGGGGGTTTTGAACACTGAAGCTTTCTTT.